A single T cell receptor beta chain is shown here with its context. Patients chosen for sequencing had shown CD8+CD57+ cell expansion by flow cytometry. These data belong to a study of CD8+CD57+ T cells in acquired aplastic anemia. The germline V gene has CDR1 DFQATT and CDR2 SNEGSKA (reference sequence). The CDR3 length is 16 residues. The ends lost 3 bases at V and 8 bases at J; junction bases unmatched: 12. The template used for profiling TCR beta VDJ and CDR3 was genomic DNA. One entry per CDR3 protein results from TCRdb running MiXCR on the reads. This table holds roughly 160,000 distinct CDR3 sequences, around 75% found once.

This clonotype was obtained from a human donor with aplastic anemia. The sequenced sample was sorted CD4+, CD8+, or CD8+CD57+ T cells (not recorded which) from PBMCs. The genes are TRBV20-1 and TRBJ1-6, with 8 bases aligning to TRBD1. The CDR3 sequence: CSARISGTGSDSPLHF. The CDR3 bases are TGCAGTGCTAGGATTTCAGGGACAGGTAGCGATTCACCCCTCCACTTT.